This T cell receptor (beta chain) was sequenced in a study of blood T cell repertoires in COVID-19. At the level of the study: In each case, the material was cDNA or gDNA derived from T cells, B-cell-depleted T cells, or PBMCs.

Original handling: Amplification of reference gene primers provided the estimated nucleated cell counts. Sequencing used immunoSEQ multiplex PCR; TCRdb keeps in-frame clones, though not all of them. The V and J calls and clone size are taken from that table; D and trimming were inferred from the DNA. The top ten clones hold 2.5% to 3% of a sample with tens of thousands of clones, approximately 86% of them seen once. The CDR3 spans 13 residues. CDR1 is GTSNPN and CDR2 is SVGIG in the germline V gene (reference sequence). After removal of 2 bases from V and 6 bases from J, the junction contained 4 bases not matched to a gene.

This sequence joins TRBV30 and TRBJ2-3, with 8 bases matching TRBD2. The source is a woman older than 75 with acute or convalescent COVID-19. The sequencing input was peripheral blood. CDR3 region: CAWSRTSSDTQYF. CDR3 coding DNA: TGTGCCTGGAGTAGGACTAGCTCGGATACGCAGTATTTT.